Listed below are T cell receptor beta chains from one sample, sequenced in a study of T cell repertoires in cytomegalovirus infection. In TCRdb, the reads were re-called with MiXCR into one record per CDR3 protein. In the table there are a few hundred thousand distinct CDR3 sequences, about an eighth of which are singletons. Material: PBMCs. The receptors were gathered from a human donor in good health (CMV status not recorded). Some clones in this sample may be carry-over from other donors' samples. The CDR3 runs from the conserved cysteine through the conserved F or W. The order of the fields is CDR3 DNA, CDR3 protein, clone size, V gene, D gene, J gene. The D gene is left open where the match is weak. Clone sizes are given selectively: once, few, many, or a class where the clone is expanded.

CDR3 DNA: TGTGCTAGTGCCTTAGGGGCTTCTGAATACAATGAGCAGTTCTTC
CDR3 protein: CASALGASEYNEQFF
clone size: many
V gene: TRBV12-5
D gene: .
J gene: TRBJ2-1

CDR3 DNA: TGTGCCAGCAGCCAATTGCTACGCGGGGGGGAGGTCTACGAGCAGTACTTC
CDR3 protein: CASSQLLRGGEVYEQYF
clone size: many
V gene: TRBV5-4
D gene: TRBD2
J gene: TRBJ2-7

CDR3 DNA: TGTGCCAGCAGTTACGGGCTAGCGGGAGGGAATGAGCAGTTCTTC
CDR3 protein: CASSYGLAGGNEQFF
clone size: many
V gene: TRBV6-2/TRBV6-3
D gene: TRBD2
J gene: TRBJ2-1

CDR3 DNA: TGTGCCAGCGGACCTAGCGGGGGTTCCTACGAGCAGTACTTC
CDR3 protein: CASGPSGGSYEQYF
clone size: many
V gene: TRBV6-2/TRBV6-3
D gene: TRBD2
J gene: TRBJ2-7

CDR3 DNA: TGTGCCAGCAGGGAGGAGACTGAGCAGTTCTTC
CDR3 protein: CASREETEQFF
clone size: few
V gene: TRBV6-5
D gene: .
J gene: TRBJ2-1

CDR3 DNA: TGTGCCAGCAGCCAAGACAGGGAGTATTCACCCCTCCACTTT
CDR3 protein: CASSQDREYSPLHF
clone size: many
V gene: TRBV7-9
D gene: TRBD1
J gene: TRBJ1-6

CDR3 DNA: TGTGCCAGCACCGGATATAGGGGGCCCAATCAGCCCCAGCATTTT
CDR3 protein: CASTGYRGPNQPQHF
clone size: few
V gene: TRBV28
D gene: TRBD1
J gene: TRBJ1-5

CDR3 DNA: TGTGCCAGCAGCACCGGGACAGGGGACAATGAGCAGTTCTTC
CDR3 protein: CASSTGTGDNEQFF
clone size: .
V gene: TRBV7-3
D gene: TRBD1
J gene: TRBJ2-1

CDR3 DNA: TGTGCCAGCAGCGCCCGGGGCATGGTCGGCGAAAAACTGTTTTTT
CDR3 protein: CASSARGMVGEKLFF
clone size: many
V gene: TRBV7-9
D gene: .
J gene: TRBJ1-4

CDR3 DNA: TGTGCCACCAGCAGAGATCCCGGGGCAACAGGGATAGCTTTCTTT
CDR3 protein: CATSRDPGATGIAFF
clone size: .
V gene: TRBV15
D gene: .
J gene: TRBJ1-1